The present entry profiles one T cell receptor beta chain with its context. The antigen remains unidentified. This entry comes from a study of early T cells in non-severe SARS-CoV-2 infection. About the research overall: From unsorted whole blood, bulk RNA was sequenced, and the chains remained unpaired. General study results and limits: CD4 and private specificities were missed by VDJdb matching, which favored anti-spike CD8 responses.

With V trimmed by 4 bases and J by 0 bases, 3 bases remained unmatched. The CDR3 is 15 amino acids. Germline loops: CDR1 SGHRS, CDR2 YFSETQ. Molecules of cDNA were individually given unique molecular identifiers that were attached to them. TCRdb passed the 5' RACE reads through MiXCR, listing each CDR3 protein once. In the table there are 26,000 or so distinct CDR3 sequences, about 4.3% of which are singletons. The sequencing here drew on whole blood, taken at baseline. The chain carries TRBV5-1 and TRBJ2-1; 8 bases are shared with TRBD2. The sequence was collected from an adult who was a healthcare worker with PCR-confirmed SARS-CoV-2 infection or an uninfected control (not recorded which). This CDR3 reads CASSPSGSSYNEQFF. In nucleotides, the CDR3 is TGCGCCAGCAGCCCCAGCGGGAGCTCCTACAATGAGCAGTTCTTC. Looking up the rest from reference TRBV5-1 and TRBJ2-1 gives the full variable domain: KAGVTQTPRYLIKTRGQQVTLSCSPISGHRSVSWYQQTPGQGLQFLFEYFSETQRNKGNFPGRFSGRQFSNSRSEMNVSTLELGDSALYLCASSPSGSSYNEQFFGPGTRLTVL.